The 32 T cell receptor beta chains listed next were all sequenced from one sample in a study of OX40 agonist ivuxolimab in advanced cancers. TCRdb's copy holds only in-frame clones and misses some; the assay was immunoSEQ multiplex PCR. Seen here are fewer than 85,000 clones, around nine tenths observed once, and the top ten hold around 6.5%. The sample here was CD4+ or CD8+ T cells sorted from blood, taken in a trial of the OX40 agonist ivuxolimab. These receptors were obtained from an adult with an advanced solid tumor such as melanoma, head and neck, liver or kidney cancer.

The CDR3 nucleotides read TGTGCCAGCAGTGACGGGCTGCTACAGGCTGCTGGGGCCAACGTCCTGACTTTC. As protein: CASSDGLLQAAGANVLTF. The chain couples TRBV2 to TRBJ2-6; maybe TRBD1 (5 bases). The length of the CDR3 is 18 residues. V was trimmed by 3 bases and J by 2 bases, leaving 17 bases between them. Looked up from germline, CDR1 is SNHLY and CDR2 is FYNNEI.

On this clone itself: Other DNA sequences in the sample encode the same CDR3. The V call is TRBV7-6, the J call TRBJ1-5; no clear D. The germline V and J ends were trimmed by 1 base and 2 bases, with 6 bases remaining between them. Germline V gene sequence: CDR1 SGHVS, CDR2 FNYEAQ. The length of the CDR3 is 14 residues. CDR3 protein: CASSLGGGNQPQHF. CDR3 nucleotide sequence: TGTGCCAGCAGCTTAGGGGGTGGCAATCAGCCCCAGCATTTT.

The rearrangement joins TRBV18 to TRBJ1-5, with unresolved D. Germline V gives CDR1 KGHSH, CDR2 LQKENI. This CDR3 has 14 residues. Trimming took 2 bases from V and 1 from J, leaving 6 bases between them. The CDR3 reads CASSPVKSNQPQHF. The CDR3 region has the DNA TGTGCCAGCTCACCAGTCAAAAGCAATCAGCCCCAGCATTTT.

The count of this clone is one. This chain connects TRBV5-6 to TRBJ2-5, with 9 bases that match TRBD1. Per the germline V gene, CDR1 is SGHDT and CDR2 is YYEEEE. The CDR3 consists of 15 residues. V shed 4 bases and J 4 bases; nucleotides not matched to a gene: 8. CDR3 region: CASSPGGQGIETQYF. The CDR3 nucleotides are TGTGCCAGCAGCCCGGGGGGACAGGGCATAGAGACCCAGTACTTC.

The genes are TRBV7-6 and TRBJ2-1; 14 bases are shared with TRBD2. The trim removed 4 bases at V and 0 bases at J, leaving 5 bases unmatched. From germline, CDR1 is SGHVS and CDR2 FNYEAQ. CDR3 length: 18 residues. For the CDR3, the DNA is TGTGCCAGCAGCTCGGGACTAGCGGGGGCCTTCTCCTACAATGAGCAGTTCTTC. It codes for CASSSGLAGAFSYNEQFF.

The chain is built from TRBV4-3 and TRBJ2-1; TRBD2 matches at 8 bases. This CDR3 comprises 16 residues. V lost 0 bases and J lost 10; bases outside the gene matches: 11. CDR1 is LGHNA and CDR2 is YSLEER in the germline V gene. In DNA form, the CDR3 reads TGCGCCAGCAGCCAAGACGGGACTAGTAACGGTTGGGAGCAGTTCTTC. This encodes CASSQDGTSNGWEQFF.

This clone has only a few counts. The chain has TRBV28 and TRBJ2-7; maybe TRBD1 (6 bases). With 5 bases removed from V and 0 bases from J, the gap between germline ends came to 11 bases. Germline V lookup: CDR1 MDHEN, CDR2 SYDVKM. The CDR3 runs to 14 residues. CDR3 region: CASSEAGASYEQYF. For the CDR3, the DNA is TGTGCCAGCAGTGAGGCAGGGGCCTCCTACGAGCAGTACTTC. The full variable domain, completed using reference TRBV28 and TRBJ2-7, is DVKVTQSSRYLVKRTGEKVFLECVQDMDHENMFWYRQDPGLGLRLIYFSYDVKMKEKGDIPEGYSVSREKKERFSLILESASTNQTSMYLCASSEAGASYEQYFGPGTRLTVT.

The chain joins TRBV5-1 to TRBJ1-1, with TRBD1 as a possible D gene (5 bases). This CDR3 contains 13 residues. Germline CDR1 SGHRS, CDR2 YFSETQ. Trimming left V 7 bases short and J 1 base short, with 11 bases between. The CDR3 DNA is TGCGCCAGCGGGTACGGGACGAACACTGAAGCTTTCTTT. Translated: CASGYGTNTEAFF. Variable domain in full (rest from reference TRBV5-1 and TRBJ1-1): KAGVTQTPRYLIKTRGQQVTLSCSPISGHRSVSWYQQTPGQGLQFLFEYFSETQRNKGNFPGRFSGRQFSNSRSEMNVSTLELGDSALYLCASGYGTNTEAFFGQGTRLTVV.

The chain joins TRBV10-1 to TRBJ2-1, with TRBD1 matching over 12 bases. The trim removed 5 bases at V and 9 bases at J, leaving 8 bases unmatched. The CDR3 runs to 15 residues. CDR1 WNHNN and CDR2 SYGVQD come from the germline V gene (reference sequence). Here the CDR3 reads CASSKGQGATGEQFF. As DNA, the CDR3 is TGCGCCAGCAGTAAGGGACAGGGGGCTACAGGTGAGCAGTTCTTC.

This chain uses TRBV7-2 with TRBJ1-2; 7 positions agree with TRBD1. CDR3 length equals 15 residues. V was clipped by 6 bases and J by 3 bases; unmatched bases: 10. CDR1 is SGHTA and CDR2 is FQGNSA in the germline V gene. CDR3 nucleotide sequence: TGTGCCAGCAGTCCCTCGACAGGGTTGGACTATGGCTACACCTTC. Protein: CASSPSTGLDYGYTF. The entire variable domain, with the rest obtained from reference TRBV7-2 and TRBJ1-2, is as follows: GAGVSQSPSNKVTEKGKDVELRCDPISGHTALYWYRQSLGQGLEFLIYFQGNSAPDKSGLPSDRFSAERTGGSVSTLTIQRTQQEDSAVYLCASSPSTGLDYGYTFGSGTRLTVV.

This chain uses TRBV6-1 with TRBJ1-5; the D gene is possibly TRBD1 (5 bases). Per germline, CDR1 MNHNS and CDR2 SASEGT. V lost 4 bases to trimming and J lost 1 base, with 8 bases between them. The CDR3 contains 14 residues. The CDR3 loop is CASSGGDSNQPQHF. CDR3 bases: TGTGCCAGCAGTGGGGGGGACAGCAATCAGCCCCAGCATTTT.

In nucleotides, the CDR3 is TGTGCCAGCAGGAACCGGGACAGGCTGCGGACCGGGGAGCTGTTTTTT. Residues: CASRNRDRLRTGELFF. The chain joins TRBV2 to TRBJ2-2; 8 nucleotides align to TRBD1. The V gene end was trimmed by 6 bases and the J gene end by 5 bases; junction bases not matched to a gene: 11. CDR3 length: 16 residues. Germline CDR1 reads SNHLY; CDR2 reads FYNNEI.

Points on this clone: The junction departs from germline at one end; a sequencing error may be responsible. V gene TRBV5-4 combines with J gene TRBJ2-3, with 12 bases lining up with TRBD2. Germline-derived CDR1 and CDR2 are SGHNT and YYREEE (reference sequence). This CDR3 contains 16 residues. The CDR3 coding sequence is TGTGCCGGCAGCCCTGGACTAGCGGGGAGCACAGATACGCAGTATTTT. Translation gives CAGSPGLAGSTDTQYF.

The chain recombines TRBV11-2 with TRBJ2-7, with D perhaps TRBD2 (6 bases). V was trimmed by 2 bases and J by 5 bases, leaving 13 bases between them. Germline V gives CDR1 SGHAT, CDR2 FQNNGV. This CDR3 contains 14 residues. The CDR3 loop reads CASSLLFGSDEQYF. The CDR3 DNA reads as TGTGCCAGCAGCTTACTGTTCGGGAGCGACGAGCAGTACTTC.

This chain uses TRBV10-3 with TRBJ2-3; 11 bases fit TRBD2. Germline values: CDR1 ENHRY, CDR2 SYGVKD. The CDR3 has 15 residues. J lost 3 bases, V lost 8 bases, and 7 bases had no gene match. In nucleotides, the CDR3 is TGTGCCATCCAAGAACTAGCGGGAGAAACAGATACGCAGTATTTT. As protein: CAIQELAGETDTQYF.

This chain connects TRBV5-6 to TRBJ2-3, with unresolved D. This CDR3 is built from 13 residues. CDR1 is SGHDT, CDR2 YYEEEE, per germline. V gave up 4 bases and J gave up 6 bases, with 12 bases separating them. CDR3 DNA sequence: TGTGCCAGCAGCGGCCCCACCCAGGATACGCAGTATTTT. Amino acid sequence: CASSGPTQDTQYF. The full variable domain, with the rest looked up from reference TRBV5-6 and TRBJ2-3, is DAGVTQSPTHLIKTRGQQVTLRCSPKSGHDTVSWYQQALGQGPQFIFQYYEEEERQRGNFPDRFSGHQFPNYSSELNVNALLLGDSALYLCASSGPTQDTQYFGPGTRLTVL.

V and J are TRBV9 and TRBJ2-1; TRBD1 matches at 8 bases. The germline gives CDR1 SGDLS, CDR2 YYNGEE. V shed 2 bases, J shed 7 bases, and the junction held 8 bases outside the gene matches. This CDR3 is built from 15 residues. The CDR3 here is CASSVLLGQVNEQFF. CDR3 DNA sequence: TGTGCCAGCAGCGTGTTGCTGGGACAGGTAAATGAGCAGTTCTTC.

The rearrangement joins TRBV10-3 to TRBJ1-1, with 11 bases that match TRBD1. CDR3 length: 15 residues. Germline CDR1 is ENHRY and CDR2 is SYGVKD. J lost 1 base, V lost 2 bases, and 0 bases had no gene match. DNA for the CDR3: TGTGCCATCAGTGAGGGGACAGGGGGGAACACTGAAGCTTTCTTT. Translating it yields CAISEGTGGNTEAFF.

The chain is built from TRBV5-1 and TRBJ2-1, with D hard to call. Germline CDR1 reads SGHRS; CDR2 reads YFSETQ. The CDR3 contains 15 residues. V lost 4 bases, J lost 4 bases, and 15 bases lay in between. CDR3 in amino acids: CASSPVSGSYNEQFF. The CDR3 bases are TGCGCCAGCAGCCCCGTCTCCGGGTCGTACAATGAGCAGTTCTTC.

This clone was found a few times. The chain employs TRBV19 and TRBJ2-7; no firm D call. V was pared by 0 bases and J by 0 bases, with 6 bases between. In germline, CDR1 is LNHDA, CDR2 SQIVND (reference sequence). The CDR3 covers 14 residues. CDR3 in amino acids: CASSIDASSYEQYF. CDR3 in DNA: TGTGCCAGTAGTATAGACGCCAGCTCCTACGAGCAGTACTTC.

CDR3 amino acids: CASSPSGTGNTEAFF. CDR3 bases: TGTGCCAGCAGTCCATCCGGGACAGGGAATACTGAAGCTTTCTTT. This rearrangement joins TRBV28 to TRBJ1-1, with 9 bases matching TRBD1. This CDR3 has 15 amino acids. Germline lookup yields CDR1 MDHEN and CDR2 SYDVKM. V lost 5 bases, J lost 5 bases, and 9 bases stayed unmatched.

This clone was detected once. The chain couples TRBV2 to TRBJ2-7; 9 nucleotides agree with TRBD2. This CDR3 is 14 amino acids long. Germline V lookup: CDR1 SNHLY, CDR2 FYNNEI. Trimming at V came to 5 bases and at J to 4 bases, leaving 6 bases not matched to a gene. CDR3 in DNA: TGTGCCAGCAGTCCGACTAGCGGTCTGTACGAGCAGTACTTC. This encodes CASSPTSGLYEQYF. Supplemented by reference TRBV2 and TRBJ2-7, the full variable domain reads EPEVTQTPSHQVTQMGQEVILRCVPISNHLYFYWYRQILGQKVEFLVSFYNNEISEKSEIFDDQFSVERPDGSNFTLKIRSTKLEDSAMYFCASSPTSGLYEQYFGPGTRLTVT.

This rearrangement joins TRBV9 to TRBJ1-3; D remains unclear. CDR3 size: 15 residues. Germline assignment: CDR1 SGDLS and CDR2 YYNGEE. Trimming stripped 3 bases from V and 0 bases from J, with 10 bases between. The CDR3 DNA reads TGTGCCAGCAGCGAAAGCCTAAGCTCTGGAAACACCATATATTTT. This gives the protein CASSESLSSGNTIYF.

This clone showed up just once. The chain combines TRBV28 with TRBJ1-3; possibly TRBD1 for D (5 bases). V was trimmed by 1 base and J by 6 bases, leaving 13 bases between them. There are 15 residues in the CDR3. CDR1 is MDHEN, CDR2 SYDVKM, per germline. CDR3: CASSLFGRGVNTIYF. CDR3 DNA: TGTGCCAGCAGTTTATTCGGGCGGGGGGTAAACACCATATATTTT.

This chain links TRBV30 with TRBJ2-2; D gene uncertain. This CDR3 is 14 amino acids long. Trimming removed 4 bases from V and 1 base from J, with 10 bases in between. In germline, CDR1 is GTSNPN, CDR2 SVGIG (reference sequence). The DNA of the CDR3 is TGTGCCTGGAAAGGTTGGGGGAACACCGGGGAGCTGTTTTTT. It codes for CAWKGWGNTGELFF.

This chain links TRBV28 with TRBJ2-5, with 7 bases aligning to TRBD1. Unmatched junction bases numbered 10, after V lost 5 bases and J lost 4 bases. From germline, CDR1 is MDHEN and CDR2 SYDVKM. The CDR3 totals 15 residues. CDR3 DNA: TGTGCCAGCAGTCCCCGGACAGGCTGGGTAGAGACCCAGTACTTC. Its protein product is CASSPRTGWVETQYF.

The chain combines TRBV5-1 with TRBJ2-5, with 8 bases fitting TRBD2. The V gene's germline CDR1 is SGHRS and CDR2 YFSETQ. CDR3 length: 17 residues. The junction had 9 bases not matched to a gene; V was cut back by 0 bases and J by 2 bases. The CDR3 DNA reads TGCGCCAGCAGCTTGGGCGGGGGGTCTGTGGAGCAAGAGACCCAGTACTTC. This gives the protein CASSLGGGSVEQETQYF.

A remark on this clone: Other DNA sequences from this sample encode an identical CDR3 as well. CDR3 bases: TGTGCCAGCAGCCCCGGGGAGACCCAGTACTTC. It translates to CASSPGETQYF. This chain connects TRBV11-2 to TRBJ2-5, with D uncertain. Germline V gives CDR1 SGHAT, CDR2 FQNNGV. Deletions cut 5 bases from V and 5 bases from J, with 6 bases between. The CDR3 is 11 amino acids.

As concerns this clone: Other nucleotide sequences from this sample produce the same CDR3. The chain uses TRBV29-1 and TRBJ2-5; D remains ambiguous. V lost 3 bases and J 1 base, leaving 9 bases between the germline ends. This CDR3 is 13 amino acids long. Germline lookup yields CDR1 SQVTM and CDR2 ANQGSEA. CDR3 amino acids: CSVDGQIQETQYF. The CDR3 coding sequence is TGCAGCGTTGACGGTCAGATCCAAGAGACCCAGTACTTC.

V and J are TRBV28 and TRBJ2-7, with D uncertain. Trimming took 6 bases from V and 3 from J, leaving 15 bases between them. There are 14 residues in the CDR3. In germline, CDR1 is MDHEN, CDR2 SYDVKM. The CDR3 reads CASSPSTQYYEQYF. CDR3 nucleotide sequence: TGTGCCAGCAGCCCATCGACCCAATACTACGAGCAGTACTTC.

The gene calls are TRBV5-1 and TRBJ1-1; 10 positions match TRBD1. With 4 bases clipped from V and 4 bases from J, the junction kept 10 bases outside the gene matches. This CDR3 has 16 residues. CDR1 and CDR2 (germline): SGHRS, YFSETQ. For the CDR3, the DNA is TGCGCCAGCAGCCTAACCGGGACAGGGGCGACCACTGAAGCTTTCTTT. It encodes CASSLTGTGATTEAFF.

The chain joins TRBV19 to TRBJ1-2; no clear D gene. The V gene's germline CDR1 is LNHDA and CDR2 SQIVND (reference sequence). Trimming removed 5 bases from V and 4 bases from J, with 8 bases in between. The CDR3 runs 12 residues. This CDR3 reads CASSVVRYGYTF. The DNA for the CDR3 is TGTGCCAGTAGTGTGGTCCGCTATGGCTACACCTTC.